Detailed here is one T cell receptor (beta chain). Repertoires were generated with immunoSEQ multiplex PCR, while TCRdb's copy carries only in-frame clones and drops some. The top ten clones hold more than 3% of a sample with about 200,000 clones, 70% to 90% of them seen once. This record belongs to a study of blood T cell repertoires in COVID-19. The overall study: There were acute and convalescent COVID-19 samples, and they came from the United States, Italy and Spain.

Trimming left V 4 bases short and J 4 bases short, with 14 bases between. The CDR3 is 15 amino acids. Germline CDR1 ENHRY, CDR2 SYGVKD. V is TRBV10-3 and J is TRBJ2-1; possible D gene TRBD2, 6 bases. Sequenced material: peripheral blood. The receptor was isolated from a man aged 55 to 70 with acute or convalescent COVID-19. The CDR3 reads CAISGDRERYNEQFF. DNA of the CDR3: TGTGCCATCAGTGGAGATCGGGAGCGATACAATGAGCAGTTCTTC.